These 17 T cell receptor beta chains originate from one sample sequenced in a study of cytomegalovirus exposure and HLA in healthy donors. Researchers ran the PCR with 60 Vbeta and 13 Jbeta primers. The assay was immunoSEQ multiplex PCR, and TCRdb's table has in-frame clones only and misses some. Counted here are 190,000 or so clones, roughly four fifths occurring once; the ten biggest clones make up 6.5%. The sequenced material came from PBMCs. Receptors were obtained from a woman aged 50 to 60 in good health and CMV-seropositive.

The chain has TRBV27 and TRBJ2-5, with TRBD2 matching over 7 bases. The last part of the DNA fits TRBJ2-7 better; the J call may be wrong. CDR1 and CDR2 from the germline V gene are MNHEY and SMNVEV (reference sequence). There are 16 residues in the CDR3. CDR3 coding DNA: TGTGCCAGCAGTTTATCTTCGGGGGGAGGCACCTACGAGCAGTACTTC. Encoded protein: CASSLSSGGGTYEQYF.

The CDR3 DNA follows: TGTGCCAGCAGTTACTGGCAGGGTGGCGACCAAGCTTTCTTT. This encodes CASSYWQGGDQAFF. The rearrangement uses TRBV6-5 and TRBJ1-1; tentatively, D is TRBD1 (5 bases). This CDR3 has 14 amino acids. The germline V and J ends were trimmed by 1 base and 9 bases, with 15 bases remaining between them. CDR1 MNHEY and CDR2 SVGAGI come from the germline V gene.

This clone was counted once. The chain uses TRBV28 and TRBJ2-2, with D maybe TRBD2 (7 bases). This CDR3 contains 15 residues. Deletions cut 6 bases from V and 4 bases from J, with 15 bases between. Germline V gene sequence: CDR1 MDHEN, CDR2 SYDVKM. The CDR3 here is CASSLWEGGTGELFF. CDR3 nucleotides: TGTGCCAGCAGCCTATGGGAGGGGGGCACCGGGGAGCTGTTTTTT.

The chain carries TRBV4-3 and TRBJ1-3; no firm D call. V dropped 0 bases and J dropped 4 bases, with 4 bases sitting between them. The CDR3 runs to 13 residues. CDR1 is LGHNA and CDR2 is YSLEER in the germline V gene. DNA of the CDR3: TGCGCCAGCAGCCAAGATATCGGAAACACCATATATTTT. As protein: CASSQDIGNTIYF.

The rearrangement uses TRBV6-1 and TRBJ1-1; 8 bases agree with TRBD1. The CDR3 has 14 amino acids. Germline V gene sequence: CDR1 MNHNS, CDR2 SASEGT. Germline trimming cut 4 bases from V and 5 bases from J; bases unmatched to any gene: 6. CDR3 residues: CASSADRGGTEAFF. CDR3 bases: TGTGCCAGCAGTGCTGACAGGGGCGGTACTGAAGCTTTCTTT.

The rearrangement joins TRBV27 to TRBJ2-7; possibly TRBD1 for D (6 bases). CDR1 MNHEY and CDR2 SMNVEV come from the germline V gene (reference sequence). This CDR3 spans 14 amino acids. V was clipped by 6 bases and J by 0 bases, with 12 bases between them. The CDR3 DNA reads TGTGCCAGCAGGCGGCAGGGGAGCTCCTACGAGCAGTACTTC. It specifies CASRRQGSSYEQYF.

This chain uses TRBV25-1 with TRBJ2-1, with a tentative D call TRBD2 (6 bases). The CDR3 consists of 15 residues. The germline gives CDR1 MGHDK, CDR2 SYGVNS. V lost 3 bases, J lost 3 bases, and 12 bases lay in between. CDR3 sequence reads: CASSDTAAGYNEQFF. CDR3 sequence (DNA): TGTGCCAGCAGTGACACCGCAGCGGGCTACAATGAGCAGTTCTTC.

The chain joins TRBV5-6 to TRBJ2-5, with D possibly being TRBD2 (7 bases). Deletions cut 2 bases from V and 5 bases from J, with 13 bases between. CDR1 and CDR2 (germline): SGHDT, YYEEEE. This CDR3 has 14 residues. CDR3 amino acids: CASSLRGGVETQYF. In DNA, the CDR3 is TGTGCCAGCAGCTTAAGGGGGGGGGTGGAGACCCAGTACTTC.

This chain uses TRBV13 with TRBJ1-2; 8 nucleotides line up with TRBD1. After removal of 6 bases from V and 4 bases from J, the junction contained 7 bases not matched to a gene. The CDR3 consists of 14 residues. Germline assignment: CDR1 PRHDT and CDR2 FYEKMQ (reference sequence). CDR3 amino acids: CASSFRGLGYGYTF. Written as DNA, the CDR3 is TGTGCCAGCAGTTTCAGGGGGCTGGGCTATGGCTACACCTTC.

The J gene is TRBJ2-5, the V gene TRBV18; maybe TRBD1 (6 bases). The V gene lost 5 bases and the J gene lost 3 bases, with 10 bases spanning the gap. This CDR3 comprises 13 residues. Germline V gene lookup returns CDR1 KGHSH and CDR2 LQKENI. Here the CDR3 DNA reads TGTGCCAGCTCAAACAGGGTGGAAGAGACCCAGTACTTC. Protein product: CASSNRVEETQYF.

CDR3 sequence (DNA): TGTGCCAGCAGCTTGGCGGAAGCGGGAGGGGCGGTGGAGCAGTACTTC. It yields the protein CASSLAEAGGAVEQYF. The genes are TRBV5-6 and TRBJ2-7, with 10 nucleotides matching TRBD2. The CDR3 totals 16 residues. V was clipped by 0 bases and J by 7 bases; unmatched bases: 10. Germline-derived CDR1 and CDR2 are SGHDT and YYEEEE. Combining the CDR3 with reference TRBV5-6 and TRBJ2-7 gives the whole variable domain DAGVTQSPTHLIKTRGQQVTLRCSPKSGHDTVSWYQQALGQGPQFIFQYYEEEERQRGNFPDRFSGHQFPNYSSELNVNALLLGDSALYLCASSLAEAGGAVEQYFGPGTRLTVT.

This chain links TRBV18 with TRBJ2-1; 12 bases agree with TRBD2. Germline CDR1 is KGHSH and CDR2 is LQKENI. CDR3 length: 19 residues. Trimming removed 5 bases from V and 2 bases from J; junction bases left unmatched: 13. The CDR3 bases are TGTGCCAGCTCAGCCGGGACTAGCGGGCCTACTAAACCCTACAATGAGCAGTTCTTC. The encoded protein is CASSAGTSGPTKPYNEQFF. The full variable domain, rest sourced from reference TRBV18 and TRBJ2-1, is NAGVMQNPRHLVRRRGQEARLRCSPMKGHSHVYWYRQLPEEGLKFMVYLQKENIIDESGMPKERFSAEFPKEGPSILRIQQVVRGDSAAYFCASSAGTSGPTKPYNEQFFGPGTRLTVL.

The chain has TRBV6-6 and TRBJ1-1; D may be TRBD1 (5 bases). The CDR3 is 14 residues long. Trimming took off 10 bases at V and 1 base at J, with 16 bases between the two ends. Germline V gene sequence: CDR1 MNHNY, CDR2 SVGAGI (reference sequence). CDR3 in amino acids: CATFAGRGNTEAFF. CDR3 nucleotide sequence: TGTGCCACCTTTGCGGGGCGCGGGAACACTGAAGCTTTCTTT.

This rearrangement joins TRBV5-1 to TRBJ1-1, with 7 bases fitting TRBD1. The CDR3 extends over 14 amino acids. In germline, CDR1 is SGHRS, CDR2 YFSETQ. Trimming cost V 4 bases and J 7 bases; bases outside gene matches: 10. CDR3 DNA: TGCGCCAGCAGCCCGGGGACAGCTGGCGGTGAAGCTTTCTTT. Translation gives CASSPGTAGGEAFF.

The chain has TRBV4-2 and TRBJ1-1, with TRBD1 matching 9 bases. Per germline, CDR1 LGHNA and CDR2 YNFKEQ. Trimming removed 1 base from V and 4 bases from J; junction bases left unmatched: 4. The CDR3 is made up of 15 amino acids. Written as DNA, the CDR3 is TGTGCCAGCAGCCAAGTGGACAGGGGAAGCACTGAAGCTTTCTTT. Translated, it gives CASSQVDRGSTEAFF.

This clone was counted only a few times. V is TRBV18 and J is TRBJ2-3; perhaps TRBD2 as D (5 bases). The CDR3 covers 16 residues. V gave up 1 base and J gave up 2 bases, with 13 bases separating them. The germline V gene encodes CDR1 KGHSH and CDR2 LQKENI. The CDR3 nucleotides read TGTGCCAGCTCACCACAGGAAGAGGGCCTCACAGATACGCAGTATTTT. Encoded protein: CASSPQEEGLTDTQYF.

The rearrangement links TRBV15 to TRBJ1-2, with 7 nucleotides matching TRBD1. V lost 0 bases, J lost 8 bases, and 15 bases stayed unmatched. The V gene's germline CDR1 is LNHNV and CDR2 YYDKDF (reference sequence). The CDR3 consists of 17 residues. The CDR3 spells CATSRDRDGAQQGGYTF. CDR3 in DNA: TGTGCCACCAGCAGAGATCGGGATGGGGCCCAACAGGGGGGCTACACCTTC. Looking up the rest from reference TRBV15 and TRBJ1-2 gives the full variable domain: DAMVIQNPRYQVTQFGKPVTLSCSQTLNHNVMYWYQQKSSQAPKLLFHYYDKDFNNEADTPDNFQSRRPNTSFCFLDIRSPGLGDTAMYLCATSRDRDGAQQGGYTFGSGTRLTVV.